This T cell receptor beta chain was sequenced for a study of radiation and T cells in renal cell carcinoma (dated by TCRdb to 2020 to 2021). Describing the broader study: In total, about 51 samples underwent TCR beta sequencing: roughly 25 tumors plus 27 peripheral blood samples. Across all 53 samples, 4,016,671 unique CDR3 nucleotide sequences encoding around 2,500,000 unique CDR3 amino acid sequences were identified. Study-level results and caveats: Compared with control tumors, irradiated tumors had a greater number of dominant CDR3 motifs, and these motifs made up a bigger portion of the repertoire. Higher TCR clonality was observed in irradiated tumors than in controls, with an average of around 50% of the repertoire accounted for by the top 100 clonotypes, compared with approximately 45% in nephrectomy-only tumors. Because pretreatment tumor biopsies were not available, the baseline intratumoral presence of clonotypes could not be determined. Because only small tumor regions of 0.9 to 1 g were available, the study did not capture intratumoral heterogeneity. Effects of radiation dose or scheduling on the TCR repertoire could not be addressed with the single-armed trial design. In blood, the top tumor clonotypes increased between baseline and 2 weeks post-radiation and then shrank by 4 weeks, which suggests that tumor-resident clones expanded only transiently.

Following the manufacturer's recommendations, the immunoSEQ kit was used to generate TCR beta libraries from genomic DNA. To prepare libraries, a first multiplex PCR with proprietary primers was run, followed by a second PCR that added unique barcodes, and a bead cleanup was done after each round. Each sample batch included a kit-provided positive control reaction and a negative control reaction. The final libraries underwent checking on an Agilent 4200 TapeStation D1000 ScreenTape, volumetric pooling, and quantification by qPCR. An Illumina NextSeq500 fitted with a MidOutput 150-cycle cartridge performed the sequencing, running 156 Read1 cycles and 15 Index1 cycles with the kit's custom primers. The pooled library was loaded at 0.9 to 1 pM, with a roughly 20% PhiX control spiked in. The published analysis was carried out like this. The vendor-processed data were analyzed in R, and a clonotype was defined as all T cells that share the same CDR3 nucleotide sequence. For clone abundance analyses, frequencies were normalized to the 10,000 most abundant clones in each sample. Public T cell clones, which averaged fewer than five per sample, were excluded before analysis. ImmunoMap was used for dominant motif analysis with the PAM10 matrix, a gap penalty of 30, and a homology threshold of 0.3, and any motif reaching a cumulative frequency of at least 0.01 was considered dominant. An abundance difference of at least 32-fold between compartments was the criterion for calling clonotypes tumor-enriched or baseline blood-enriched. Similarity between tumor and blood repertoires was quantified using the Baroni-Urbani and Buser coefficient, and groups were compared with two-tailed Wilcoxon tests in R. Not all clones reach the TCRdb copy of this immuneACCESS table, which keeps in-frame sequences only. Checked studies attribute under half of the gap to unresolved V genes and leave the rest unexplained. V and J calls and clone size are copied from that table; D and trimming were computed from the DNA. Counted in this sample were approximately 18,000 clones; roughly 62% of them appeared once. The ten largest clones capture roughly an eighth of the sample.

The meaning of the sample's time point label: tumor resected at nephrectomy. The label giving this sample's treatment or condition can be read as: 15 Gy SBRT to primary tumor, nephrectomy 4 weeks later. The samples were drawn from a clinical trial, where primary renal cell carcinomas were treated with 15 Gy of stereotactic body radiation therapy and then removed by nephrectomy 4 weeks afterward. Renal cell carcinoma with clear cell pathology was present in all patients. Tumor processing involved mechanical dissociation, digestion with collagenase/hyaluronidase at 37 degrees C, handling in gentleMACS C tubes, and storage in liquid nitrogen. The QIAamp DNA Blood Mini Kit (Qiagen) was used to prepare genomic DNA for TCR sequencing. Only samples passing all quality control checks were included in the analyses. This clone was observed a few times. Which antigen it targets is not known. No qualities accompany the bases; no much larger clone lies one base away.

Sequenced here: tumor tissue, sampled from a patient whose treatment included radiotherapy and nephrectomy. This sequence originates from a woman in her 70s with renal cell carcinoma.

The DNA sequence is as follows: TGTGCCAGCAGCTTGGTGGACAGGGGGACCTACGAGCAGTACTTC. This is translated as CASSLVDRGTYEQYF. Recombination joined TRBV5-6 with TRBJ2-7, with 10 bases aligning to TRBD1. The CDR1 and CDR2 encoded by the germline V gene are SGHDT and YYEEEE. The CDR3 runs 15 residues from the cysteine to the phenylalanine. This entry keeps only the CDR3 DNA: 45 bases, framed from base 1. V loses 0 bases at its end and J loses 2 bases; junction bases beyond the gene matches: 2. When the CDR3 is completed using the reference TRBV5-6 and TRBJ2-7 genes on either side, the full variable domain is DAGVTQSPTHLIKTRGQQVTLRCSPKSGHDTVSWYQQALGQGPQFIFQYYEEEERQRGNFPDRFSGHQFPNYSSELNVNALLLGDSALYLCASSLVDRGTYEQYFGPGTRLTVT.